The clone carrying this T cell receptor (beta chain) was detected ten times or more. Its target is unknown. The sample is drawn from a study of Graves' ophthalmopathy and Graves' hyperthyroidism. The study's findings and limits: This model predicted ophthalmopathy progression (sensitivity roughly 64%, specificity about 72%).

The CDR3 runs 12 residues. Trimming took off 0 bases at V and 10 bases at J, with 12 bases between the two ends. Looked up from germline, CDR1 is GTSNPN and CDR2 is SVGIG (reference sequence). The authors amplified TCR beta CDR3 regions, and they did so from RNA transcripts for repertoire sequencing. The first round was an RT-PCR with HTBI primers, and the second round was a multiplex PCR. TCRdb analysed the multiplex PCR reads with MiXCR anew, one entry per CDR3 protein. This sample has a few hundred thousand distinct CDR3 sequences, with approximately 18% found just once. This clonotype originated in an adult woman with stable Graves' hyperthyroidism. The chain is built from TRBV30 and TRBJ1-1; D gene uncertain. The sample taken for sequencing was peripheral blood. In DNA, the CDR3 is TGTGCCTGGAGTGTAGGCTCTACGGTAGCTTTCTTT. Translation gives CAWSVGSTVAFF.